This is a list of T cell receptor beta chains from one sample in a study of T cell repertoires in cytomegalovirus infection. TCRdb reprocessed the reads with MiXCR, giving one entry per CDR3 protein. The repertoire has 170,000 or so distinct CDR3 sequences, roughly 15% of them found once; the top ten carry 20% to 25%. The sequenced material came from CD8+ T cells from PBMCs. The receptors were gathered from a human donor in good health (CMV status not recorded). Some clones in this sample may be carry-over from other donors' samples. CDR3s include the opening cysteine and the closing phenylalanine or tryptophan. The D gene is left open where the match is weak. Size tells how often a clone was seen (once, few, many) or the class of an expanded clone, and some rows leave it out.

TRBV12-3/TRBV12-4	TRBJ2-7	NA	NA	CASTYLPGPKYEQYF	TGTGCCAGCACCTATCTTCCGGGACCCAAGTACGAGCAGTACTTC
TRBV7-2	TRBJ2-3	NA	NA	CASSLAWGGVTDTQYF	TGTGCCAGCAGCTTAGCCTGGGGGGGCGTGACAGATACGCAGTATTTT
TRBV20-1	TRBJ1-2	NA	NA	CSARDAGFNYGYTF	TGCAGTGCTAGAGATGCAGGGTTCAACTATGGCTACACCTTC
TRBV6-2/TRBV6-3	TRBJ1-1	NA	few	CASTEELNTEAFF	TGTGCCAGCACCGAAGAACTGAACACTGAAGCTTTCTTT
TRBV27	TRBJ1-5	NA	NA	CASSLVGIFQQPQHF	TGTGCCAGCAGTTTAGTAGGGATTTTCCAACAGCCCCAGCATTTT
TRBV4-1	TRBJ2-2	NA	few	CASSQNELNTGELFF	TGCGCCAGCAGCCAGAATGAGCTAAACACCGGGGAGCTGTTTTTT
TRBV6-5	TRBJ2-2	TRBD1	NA	CASRPWTGGGTGELFF	TGTGCCAGCAGACCCTGGACAGGGGGCGGCACCGGGGAGCTGTTTTTT
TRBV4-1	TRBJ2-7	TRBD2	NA	CASSPRGLDPGEQYF	TGCGCCAGCAGCCCTAGGGGACTAGACCCCGGCGAGCAGTACTTC
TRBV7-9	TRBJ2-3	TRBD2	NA	CASTPGGTTDTQYF	TGTGCCAGCACCCCGGGGGGAACCACAGATACGCAGTATTTT
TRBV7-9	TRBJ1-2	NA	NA	CASSSDSGRPYGYTF	TGTGCCAGCAGCTCCGATAGTGGCCGACCCTATGGCTACACCTTC
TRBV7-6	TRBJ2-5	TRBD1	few	CASSSPGGSETQYF	TGTGCCAGCAGCTCCCCAGGGGGCTCAGAGACCCAGTACTTC
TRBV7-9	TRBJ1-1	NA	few	CASSFPRTESAEVAFF	TGTGCCAGCAGCTTTCCCCGGACCGAGTCAGCCGAGGTAGCTTTCTTT
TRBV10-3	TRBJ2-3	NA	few	CAISESIGGLVDTQYF	TGTGCCATCAGTGAAAGCATAGGGGGTCTAGTTGATACGCAGTATTTT
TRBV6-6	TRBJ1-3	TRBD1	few	CASSHPDRVNGNTIYF	TGTGCCAGCAGTCACCCCGACAGGGTAAATGGAAACACCATATATTTT
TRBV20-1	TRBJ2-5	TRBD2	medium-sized	CSAVAGGDAETQYF	TGCAGTGCTGTAGCGGGGGGGGACGCAGAGACCCAGTACTTC
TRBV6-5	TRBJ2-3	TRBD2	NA	CASSYGGGADINTDTQYF	TGTGCCAGCAGTTATGGCGGGGGGGCAGATATTAACACAGATACGCAGTATTTT
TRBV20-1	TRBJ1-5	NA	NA	CSARDFNSLDQPQHF	TGCAGTGCCAGAGACTTTAACAGCCTCGATCAGCCCCAGCATTTT
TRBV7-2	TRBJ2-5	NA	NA	CASSFRPTLRGETQYF	TGTGCCAGCAGCTTTAGGCCCACTCTGAGGGGGGAGACCCAGTACTTC
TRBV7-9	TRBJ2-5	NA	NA	CASSLGQETQYF	TGTGCCAGCAGCTTGGGGCAAGAGACCCAGTACTTC
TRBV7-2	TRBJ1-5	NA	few	CASSFDSRKGQPQHF	TGTGCCAGCAGCTTCGACTCACGGAAAGGTCAGCCCCAGCATTTT
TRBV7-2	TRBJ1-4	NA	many	CASSLAGPTEKLFF	TGTGCCAGCAGCTTAGCGGGGCCGACGGAAAAACTGTTTTTT
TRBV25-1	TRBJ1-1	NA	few	CASARQDLAFF	TGTGCCAGCGCTAGACAGGACCTGGCTTTCTTT
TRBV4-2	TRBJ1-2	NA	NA	CASSQEQPYGYTF	TGTGCCAGCAGCCAAGAACAGCCCTATGGCTACACCTTC
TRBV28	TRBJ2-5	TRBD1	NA	CASSFDPSIGTGGGGETQYF	TGTGCCAGCAGTTTTGACCCCTCCATCGGGACAGGGGGCGGTGGAGAGACCCAGTACTTC